The 28 T cell receptor beta chains reported below all come from one sample, sequenced in a study of blood T cell repertoires in COVID-19. The data were produced by immunoSEQ multiplex PCR, yet TCRdb's version contains in-frame clones alone and is incomplete. The data hold about 60,000 clones, with about 86% observed a single time. Sequencing input: peripheral blood. The receptor set was obtained from a man aged 55-75 years with acute or convalescent COVID-19.

V usage is TRBV25-1 and J usage is TRBJ1-5; TRBD1 matches 8 bases. J was trimmed by 6 bases and V by 3 bases; bases with no gene match: 4. Germline CDR1 is MGHDK and CDR2 is SYGVNS. The CDR3 has 14 amino acids. CDR3: CASSDHRGTQPQHF. CDR3 in DNA: TGTGCCAGCAGTGATCACAGGGGGACTCAGCCCCAGCATTTT.

J is TRBJ2-4 and V is TRBV9; 10 bases match TRBD2. Losses at the gene ends were 0 bases for V and 3 bases for J; bases not matched to a gene: 6. The CDR3 contains 17 residues. CDR1 SGDLS and CDR2 YYNGEE come from the germline V gene. This chain's CDR3 is CASSVVLAGVGKNIQYF. CDR3 nucleotide sequence: TGTGCCAGCAGCGTAGTTCTAGCGGGAGTGGGCAAAAACATTCAGTACTTC.

The gene calls are TRBV7-6 and TRBJ2-3; no reliable D call. V shed 2 bases and J shed 5 bases, with 5 bases lying between them. CDR3 length: 12 amino acids. From germline, CDR1 is SGHVS and CDR2 FNYEAQ. Written as DNA, the CDR3 is TGTGCCAGCAGCTTAAATCAAGATACGCAGTATTTT. Protein product: CASSLNQDTQYF.

The gene calls are TRBV3-1 (or the pseudogene TRBV3-2) and TRBJ2-1; 11 positions agree with TRBD2. This CDR3 region has 15 residues. The V and J ends lost 4 bases and 10 bases, in that order; junction bases with no gene match: 9. Germline CDR1 and CDR2: LGHDT and YNNKEL (reference sequence). The CDR3 region is CASSPPTSGTWEQFF. The CDR3, as DNA: TGTGCCAGCAGCCCACCGACTAGCGGGACCTGGGAGCAGTTCTTC.

The rearrangement uses TRBV28 and TRBJ1-5, with 7 bases fitting TRBD1. The CDR3 has 16 residues. CDR1 MDHEN and CDR2 SYDVKM come from the germline V gene. After removal of 3 bases from V and 5 bases from J, the junction contained 10 bases not matched to a gene. CDR3 DNA sequence: TGTGCCAGCAGTTTCCTTTTACAGGGGAGAGATCAGCCCCAGCATTTT. This gives the protein CASSFLLQGRDQPQHF.

The rearrangement joins TRBV2 to TRBJ2-3; TRBD2 matches at 8 bases. This CDR3 contains 15 residues. Trimming cost V 5 bases and J 1 base; bases outside gene matches: 5. Germline CDR1 is SNHLY and CDR2 is FYNNEI. CDR3 nucleotides: TGTGCCAGCAGTAAGAGCGGGAGAGGCACAGATACGCAGTATTTT. This codes for CASSKSGRGTDTQYF.

The rearrangement joins TRBV5-1 to TRBJ1-2; D perhaps matches TRBD1 (5 bases). This CDR3 is 17 amino acids long. Germline V gene lookup returns CDR1 SGHRS and CDR2 YFSETQ. V lost 3 bases and J 1 base, leaving 19 bases between the germline ends. The CDR3 DNA sequence: TGCGCCAGCAGCTGGGGCGGTGGGGCAGGAAGTAACTATGGCTACACCTTC. Its translation is CASSWGGGAGSNYGYTF.

The rearrangement uses TRBV3-1 (or the pseudogene TRBV3-2) and TRBJ1-3, with 7 bases fitting TRBD1. The germline gives CDR1 LGHDT, CDR2 YNNKEL (reference sequence). CDR3 length: 13 amino acids. Losses at the gene ends were 6 bases for V and 9 bases for J; bases not matched to a gene: 8. The CDR3 protein is CASRGTARGTIYF. The CDR3 DNA is TGTGCCAGCAGGGGGACAGCGAGAGGCACCATATATTTT.

This clone was recorded once. The chain links TRBV7-9 to TRBJ2-3; 8 bases match TRBD1. Unmatched junction bases numbered 13, after V lost 5 bases and J lost 3 bases. CDR3 length: 17 residues. Germline CDR1 reads SEHNR; CDR2 reads FQNEAQ (reference sequence). The CDR3 DNA follows: TGTGCCAGCAGCCCCGGGGGAGGCAGGGGGCGGACAGATACGCAGTATTTT. As protein: CASSPGGGRGRTDTQYF.

The chain combines TRBV11-2 with TRBJ2-5; 8 bases are a match to TRBD1. Germline V gene data show CDR1 as SGHAT and CDR2 as FQNNGV. This CDR3 has 13 residues. After removal of 5 bases from V and 5 bases from J, the junction contained 4 bases not matched to a gene. CDR3 bases: TGTGCCAGCAGCGGCACAGGGGGGGAGACCCAGTACTTC. Protein sequence: CASSGTGGETQYF.

The chain recombines TRBV7-3 with TRBJ2-1; a weak D match, TRBD2 (6 bases). The CDR3 is made up of 15 amino acids. Germline loops: CDR1 SGHTA, CDR2 FQGTGA. Trimming removed 5 bases at V and 0 bases at J, with 11 bases between. CDR3 in amino acids: CASSLVGGSYNEQFF. Written as DNA, the CDR3 is TGTGCCAGCAGCCTAGTGGGGGGCTCCTACAATGAGCAGTTCTTC.

This clone showed up just once. The chain uses TRBV27 and TRBJ2-2; 7 nucleotides align to TRBD2. J was trimmed by 3 bases and V by 2 bases; bases with no gene match: 3. Germline loops: CDR1 MNHEY, CDR2 SMNVEV (reference sequence). This CDR3 spans 15 amino acids. CDR3 loop: CASSLGGLDTGELFF. The CDR3 coding sequence is TGTGCCAGCAGTTTAGGAGGACTAGACACCGGGGAGCTGTTTTTT.

The chain links TRBV3-1 (or the pseudogene TRBV3-2) to TRBJ1-1, with D maybe TRBD1 (5 bases). The ends were cut back, 6 bases at V and 4 bases at J, with 12 bases in the middle. The CDR3 contains 13 residues. Per germline, CDR1 LGHDT and CDR2 YNNKEL (reference sequence). The CDR3 nucleotides read TGTGCCAGCAGTCGACCGGGACTCACTGAAGCTTTCTTT. Amino acids: CASSRPGLTEAFF.

This CDR3 reads CASSIEGARSGNTIYF. DNA for the CDR3: TGTGCCAGCAGTATCGAGGGGGCAAGATCCGGAAACACCATATATTTT. This chain joins TRBV28 and TRBJ1-3; 7 bases are shared with TRBD1. J was trimmed by 4 bases and V by 5 bases; bases with no gene match: 11. The CDR3 covers 16 residues. Germline CDR1 and CDR2: MDHEN and SYDVKM.

As concerns this clone: The junction departs from the called germline gene at one end, perhaps through a read error. V gene TRBV7-7 combines with J gene TRBJ2-3; tentatively, D is TRBD2 (6 bases). The CDR3 consists of 13 residues. CDR1 and CDR2 from the germline V gene are SSHAT and FNYEAQ (reference sequence). The CDR3 bases are TGTGCTAGCAGCTTGGACTACGCAGATACGCAGTATTTT. Its translation is CASSLDYADTQYF. The full variable domain, rest sourced from reference TRBV7-7 and TRBJ2-3, is GAGVSQSPRYKVTKRGQDVTLRCDPISSHATLYWYQQALGQGPEFLTYFNYEAQPDKSGLPSDRFSAERPEGSISTLTIQRTEQRDSAMYRCASSLDYADTQYFGPGTRLTVL.

This chain connects TRBV9 to TRBJ1-2, with D possibly matching TRBD1 (6 bases). The V end lost 4 bases, the J end lost 1 base, and 11 bases lay between the germline ends. Per germline, CDR1 SGDLS and CDR2 YYNGEE. The length of the CDR3 is 14 residues. In nucleotides, the CDR3 is TGTGCCAGCAGCCCTCCAGGGGTTAACTATGGCTACACCTTC. This translates into CASSPPGVNYGYTF.

The CDR3 loop is CASSLAGGPNTEAFF. The CDR3 DNA reads as TGTGCCAGCAGCCTGGCGGGGGGGCCGAACACTGAAGCTTTCTTT. This chain links TRBV28 with TRBJ1-1; the D gene is possibly TRBD1 (6 bases). Germline V lookup: CDR1 MDHEN, CDR2 SYDVKM. V dropped 6 bases and J dropped 1 base, with 15 bases sitting between them. The CDR3 consists of 15 residues.

The CDR3 nucleotides read TGTGCCTGGAGTGTAAGCAGGGCCACAGATACGCAGTATTTT. Protein: CAWSVSRATDTQYF. The chain is built from TRBV30 and TRBJ2-3; weak D call: TRBD1 (5 bases). Trimming took off 0 bases at V and 2 bases at J, with 9 bases between the two ends. The germline V gene encodes CDR1 GTSNPN and CDR2 SVGIG (reference sequence). This CDR3 is 14 amino acids long.

The chain has TRBV9 and TRBJ2-4; 8 bases map to TRBD2. Trimming removed 4 bases from V and 8 bases from J; junction bases left unmatched: 8. This CDR3 region has 14 residues. Germline V gene data show CDR1 as SGDLS and CDR2 as YYNGEE. CDR3 DNA: TGTGCCAGCAGCTTAAGAGGAGCGGGAGACATTCAGTACTTC. It encodes CASSLRGAGDIQYF.

On this clone: This sample includes further DNA sequences coding for the same CDR3. The rearrangement joins TRBV5-1 to TRBJ1-4; D ambiguous. The germline V gene encodes CDR1 SGHRS and CDR2 YFSETQ. This CDR3 is built from 13 residues. Trimming cost V 4 bases and J 3 bases, with 7 bases left between them. The CDR3, as DNA: TGCGCCAGCAGCCTACGTGCTAATGAAAAACTGTTTTTT. Its translation: CASSLRANEKLFF.

V and J are TRBV11-2 and TRBJ2-2, with a weak D call TRBD2 (6 bases). CDR1 is SGHAT and CDR2 is FQNNGV in the germline V gene. V was cut by 4 bases and J by 6 bases, with 18 bases left in between. CDR3 length equals 16 residues. The CDR3 sequence: CASSSPGDSRPGELFF. The CDR3, as DNA: TGTGCCAGCAGCTCGCCGGGAGATAGCCGCCCCGGGGAGCTGTTTTTT. The full variable domain, with the rest looked up from reference TRBV11-2 and TRBJ2-2, is EAGVAQSPRYKIIEKRQSVAFWCNPISGHATLYWYQQILGQGPKLLIQFQNNGVVDDSQLPKDRFSAERLKGVDSTLKIQPAKLEDSAVYLCASSSPGDSRPGELFFGEGSRLTVL.

The J gene is TRBJ2-1, the V gene TRBV18; 7 bases fit TRBD2. The CDR3 sequence is 16 residues long. V shed 6 bases and J 0 bases; nucleotides not matched to a gene: 8. CDR1 and CDR2 from the germline V gene are KGHSH and LQKENI. The CDR3 region is CASSRVGGSSYNEQFF. The DNA of the CDR3 is TGTGCCAGCTCCCGTGTGGGCGGGAGCTCCTACAATGAGCAGTTCTTC.

The rearrangement uses TRBV6-5 and TRBJ2-7, with 9 positions matching TRBD2. Germline V lookup: CDR1 MNHEY, CDR2 SVGAGI. Trimming cost V 6 bases and J 4 bases; bases outside gene matches: 10. The CDR3 totals 15 residues. CDR3 DNA sequence: TGTGCCAGCAGCCTAATTGGACTAGCGATGTACGAGCAGTACTTC. This codes for CASSLIGLAMYEQYF.

V and J are TRBV10-2 and TRBJ2-7; tentatively, D is TRBD1 (6 bases). V lost 4 bases and J 3 bases, leaving 16 bases between the germline ends. There are 15 residues in the CDR3. From germline, CDR1 is WSHSY and CDR2 SAAADI. The CDR3 DNA reads as TGCGCCAGCAGTGGTGGCAGGGGATGGAACTACGAGCAGTACTTC. Its translation is CASSGGRGWNYEQYF.

The chain couples TRBV28 to TRBJ2-3; TRBD1 matches at 8 bases. The CDR3 has 14 residues. V shed 8 bases and J 2 bases; nucleotides not matched to a gene: 6. Germline V gene lookup returns CDR1 MDHEN and CDR2 SYDVKM. The CDR3 sequence is CASCQGQDTDTQYF. The CDR3 region has the DNA TGTGCCAGCTGCCAGGGACAGGACACAGATACGCAGTATTTT.

This chain joins TRBV30 and TRBJ1-5; weak D call: TRBD1 (5 bases). The CDR3 loop spans 14 amino acids. CDR1 and CDR2 from the germline V gene are GTSNPN and SVGIG (reference sequence). V lost 1 base, J lost 10 bases, and 17 bases lay in between. The CDR3 DNA sequence: TGTGCCTGGAGTGAGGTCCGGGGGGATCGACCCCAGCATTTT. As protein: CAWSEVRGDRPQHF.

A single count supports this clone. This chain joins TRBV7-2 and TRBJ1-2; possibly TRBD1 for D (5 bases). This CDR3 spans 14 amino acids. Germline assignment: CDR1 SGHTA and CDR2 FQGNSA. Between the trimmed V and J ends, which lost 4 bases and 2 bases, there was a span of 11 bases. In DNA, the CDR3 is TGTGCCAGCAGCTCGCCCAGGGTGAACTATGGCTACACCTTC. It codes for CASSSPRVNYGYTF. Based on the CDR3 plus reference TRBV7-2 and TRBJ1-2, the full variable domain is GAGVSQSPSNKVTEKGKDVELRCDPISGHTALYWYRQSLGQGLEFLIYFQGNSAPDKSGLPSDRFSAERTGGSVSTLTIQRTQQEDSAVYLCASSSPRVNYGYTFGSGTRLTVV.

The CDR3 here is CASRGLAGGPREQYF. CDR3 nucleotide sequence: TGCGCCAGCAGGGGTCTAGCGGGAGGGCCAAGGGAGCAGTACTTC. The V and J genes are TRBV5-1 and TRBJ2-7, with 12 bases identical to TRBD2. The ends lost 5 bases at V and 7 bases at J; junction bases unmatched: 10. The CDR3 runs 15 residues. Germline CDR1 SGHRS, CDR2 YFSETQ. Complete variable domain (other parts from reference TRBV5-1 and TRBJ2-7): KAGVTQTPRYLIKTRGQQVTLSCSPISGHRSVSWYQQTPGQGLQFLFEYFSETQRNKGNFPGRFSGRQFSNSRSEMNVSTLELGDSALYLCASRGLAGGPREQYFGPGTRLTVT.